The rows below give T cell receptor beta chains drawn from one sample of a study of T-cell memory formation after mild COVID-19. TCRdb independently ran MiXCR on the 5' RACE reads; one entry per CDR3 protein. The table has about 110,000 distinct CDR3 sequences, around 17% seen once. The source material was PBMCs or a T cell subset sorted from them (not recorded which). These receptors were collected from a man aged 18 to 35 who had mild COVID-19 (a few samples of this study predate the infection). Cell type and time point are not known. Each CDR3 is given with its conserved first and last residue. A D gene is named only where the DNA matches it firmly. The size entry is marked missing in some rows and otherwise reads once, few, many or a size class.

-	TRBV10-3	TRBJ2-1	-	CAIAFSDSEQFF	TGTGCCATCGCCTTTAGCGACTCTGAGCAGTTCTTC
-	TRBV7-7	TRBJ2-5	few	CASSERALGTQYF	TGTGCTAGCAGCGAACGAGCTTTGGGGACCCAGTACTTC
-	TRBV25-1	TRBJ2-1	-	CASSEKGSDEQFF	TGTGCCAGCAGTGAAAAGGGATCTGATGAGCAGTTCTTC
TRBD1	TRBV6-5	TRBJ1-1	-	CASSYGTDTEAFF	TGTGCCAGCAGTTATGGGACAGACACTGAAGCTTTCTTT
-	TRBV4-3	TRBJ1-2	-	CASSPGERGRGYTF	TGCGCCAGCAGCCCTGGAGAACGGGGAAGGGGCTACACCTTC
-	TRBV18	TRBJ2-5	-	CASSPNQGGGETQYF	TGTGCCAGCTCACCGAATCAGGGGGGAGGAGAGACCCAGTACTTC
-	TRBV15	TRBJ1-6	-	CATSRDDNSPLHF	TGTGCCACCAGCAGAGATGACAATTCACCCCTCCACTTT
-	TRBV24-1	TRBJ2-3	-	CATSEGGREDTQYF	TGTGCCACCAGTGAGGGGGGCCGGGAAGATACGCAGTATTTT
-	TRBV5-1	TRBJ1-1	-	CASSLIPRLGEAFF	TGCGCCAGCAGCTTGATACCCAGGTTGGGGGAAGCTTTCTTT
-	TRBV5-1	TRBJ1-3	few	CASSLEGYTGNTIYF	TGCGCCAGCAGCTTGGAGGGATACACTGGAAACACCATATATTTT
-	TRBV24-1	TRBJ2-3	few	CATSPPIDGRSTDTQYF	TGTGCCACCAGTCCCCCGATCGACGGGCGTAGCACAGATACGCAGTATTTT
TRBD1	TRBV7-2	TRBJ1-4	-	CASSFAGTGGEKLFF	TGTGCCAGCAGCTTTGCCGGGACAGGTGGAGAAAAACTGTTTTTT
-	TRBV5-1	TRBJ2-2	once	CASSLTGANTGELFF	TGCGCCAGCAGCTTGACAGGAGCGAACACCGGGGAGCTGTTTTTT
-	TRBV7-3	TRBJ2-4	few	CASSPQVGQLQYF	TGTGCCAGCAGCCCTCAGGTGGGGCAGTTACAGTACTTC
TRBD2	TRBV5-1	TRBJ2-1	few	CASSLAGRGSYNEQFF	TGCGCCAGCAGCTTGGCGGGGCGGGGGAGCTACAATGAGCAGTTCTTC
-	TRBV18	TRBJ1-3	-	CASSPVAPSSGNTIYF	TGTGCCAGCTCACCAGTAGCTCCTTCATCTGGAAACACCATATATTTT
TRBD2	TRBV20-1	TRBJ2-5	few	CSARDLTSGRETQYF	TGCAGTGCTAGAGATCTAACTAGCGGGCGGGAGACCCAGTACTTC
-	TRBV4-3	TRBJ1-6	-	CASSQDRYNSPLHF	TGCGCCAGCAGCCAGGACAGATATAATTCACCCCTCCACTTT
-	TRBV15	TRBJ1-5	few	CATSRGVADSWPQHF	TGTGCCACCAGCAGAGGGGTGGCGGATAGTTGGCCCCAGCATTTT
-	TRBV12-3/TRBV12-4	TRBJ1-3	-	CASNLAISGNTIYF	TGTGCCAGCAATTTGGCGATCTCTGGAAACACCATATATTTT
-	TRBV28	TRBJ2-5	few	CASHEVGRRETQYF	TGTGCCTCCCATGAGGTCGGGCGCAGGGAGACCCAGTACTTC
-	TRBV12-3/TRBV12-4	TRBJ1-2	few	CASSLVEGYGYTF	TGTGCCAGCAGTCTAGTGGAGGGCTATGGCTACACCTTC
-	TRBV29-1	TRBJ2-5	-	CSVEVDRAGETQYF	TGCAGCGTTGAAGTCGACAGGGCGGGGGAGACCCAGTACTTC
-	TRBV4-3	TRBJ2-5	few	CASSPNLGQETQYF	TGCGCCAGCAGCCCTAACCTGGGACAAGAGACCCAGTACTTC
-	TRBV5-1	TRBJ1-1	few	CASSSRQGGSTEAFF	TGCGCCAGCAGCTCCAGGCAGGGTGGGAGCACTGAAGCTTTCTTT
TRBD1	TRBV6-2/TRBV6-3	TRBJ1-2	few	CASVDRENGYGYTF	TGTGCCAGCGTGGACAGGGAGAATGGTTATGGCTACACCTTC
TRBD1	TRBV2	TRBJ2-5	-	CASDREETQYF	TGTGCCAGCGACAGGGAAGAGACCCAGTACTTC
TRBD1	TRBV10-2	TRBJ2-1	-	CASSSGQGVYNEQFF	TGCGCCAGCAGCTCGGGACAGGGGGTATACAATGAGCAGTTCTTC
TRBD2	TRBV2	TRBJ2-1	few	CASSERGGLGNEQFF	TGTGCCAGCAGTGAGCGGGGGGGCCTTGGCAATGAGCAGTTCTTC
TRBD1	TRBV5-4	TRBJ2-1	many	CASSLGTGLYNEQFF	TGTGCCAGCAGCTTGGGGACAGGTCTTTACAATGAGCAGTTCTTC
TRBD2	TRBV7-2	TRBJ2-3	-	CASGGGDTDTQYF	TGTGCCAGCGGCGGGGGGGACACAGATACGCAGTATTTT
TRBD2	TRBV20-1	TRBJ2-3	-	CSASPLRSGESTDTQYF	TGCAGTGCTAGCCCCCTCCGCAGCGGGGAGAGCACAGATACGCAGTATTTT
TRBD2	TRBV18	TRBJ2-5	few	CASSTSGAETQYF	TGTGCCAGCTCGACTAGCGGGGCGGAGACCCAGTACTTC
-	TRBV20-1	TRBJ1-3	-	CSAREALGTNTIYF	TGCAGTGCTAGAGAGGCATTAGGAACAAACACCATATATTTT
-	TRBV4-2	TRBJ2-1	few	CASSRITLDEQFF	TGTGCCAGCAGCCGGATTACATTGGATGAGCAGTTCTTC
-	TRBV12-3/TRBV12-4	TRBJ1-6	-	CASRPLAYNSPLHF	TGTGCCAGCAGGCCTTTAGCCTATAATTCACCCCTCCACTTT
-	TRBV3-1	TRBJ1-5	-	CASSTQAGGGQPQHF	TGTGCCAGCAGCACCCAAGCCGGGGGAGGGCAGCCCCAGCATTTT
-	TRBV12-3/TRBV12-4	TRBJ2-2	-	CASSSGHSTGELFF	TGTGCCAGCAGTTCGGGACACTCCACCGGGGAGCTGTTTTTT
TRBD2	TRBV11-2	TRBJ2-1	-	CASSLEALLAGGPSSYNEQFF	TGTGCCAGCAGCTTAGAGGCTTTGCTAGCGGGGGGCCCGAGCTCCTACAATGAGCAGTTCTTC
TRBD1	TRBV12-3/TRBV12-4	TRBJ1-1	many	CASSLRQGADTEAFF	TGTGCCAGCAGCCTCCGGCAGGGGGCGGACACTGAAGCTTTCTTT
-	TRBV3-1	TRBJ2-5	-	CASSQDRLDRAKTQYF	TGTGCCAGCAGCCAAGATCGACTAGACAGGGCCAAGACCCAGTACTTC
-	TRBV9	TRBJ1-5	once	CASSPTGGYSNQPQHF	TGTGCCAGCAGCCCGACGGGGGGTTATAGCAATCAGCCCCAGCATTTT
-	TRBV7-7	TRBJ2-5	few	CASSLGASSETQYF	TGTGCCAGCAGCTTAGGGGCTAGCAGCGAGACCCAGTACTTC
-	TRBV24-1	TRBJ2-1	-	CATSDWRGASSYNEQFF	TGTGCCACCAGTGATTGGAGGGGGGCCTCCTCCTACAATGAGCAGTTCTTC
TRBD1	TRBV3-1	TRBJ1-1	few	CASSVGGYTEAFF	TGTGCCAGCTCCGTAGGGGGCTATACTGAAGCTTTCTTT